Sequencing of this TCR beta chain was carried out in a study of cytomegalovirus exposure and HLA in healthy donors. Whole-study context: A prior analysis found some 110 million unique TCR beta sequences from roughly 180 million T cells. Ancestry clustering placed around 80% of some 400 genotyped donors in the Caucasian-associated cluster. Overall study findings and caveats: In a later analysis, common viral pathogens appeared linked to several of the most significant clusters. Certain indistinguishable V segments, among them TRBV6-2 and TRBV6-3, were excluded.

The CDR3 runs to 17 residues. Per the germline V gene, CDR1 is SGHRS and CDR2 is YFSETQ. The V end was cut by 0 bases, the J end by 5 bases, with 20 bases between. It was with 60 Vbeta and 13 Jbeta primers that the PCR ran. Profiled with immunoSEQ multiplex PCR; TCRdb holds only in-frame clones, not every one. Here the sample spans about 160,000 clones, 81% being singletons. In the case of this clone: The antigen remains undetermined.

This sequence joins TRBV5-1 and TRBJ2-5; TRBD2 is a possible D gene (5 bases). The specimen was PBMCs. The clonotype was recovered from a young woman in good health and CMV-seronegative. The CDR3 DNA reads as TGCGCCAGCAGCTTGGGAGGTCGAAGAAGCGGAGTGGAGACCCAGTACTTC. Protein product: CASSLGGRRSGVETQYF.